The following is a T cell receptor beta chain sequence with its context. This entry comes from a study of blood T cell repertoires in COVID-19. Study-level background: COVID-19 samples from acute and convalescent phases originated in the United States, Italy and Spain.

After removal of 5 bases from V and 8 bases from J, the junction contained 8 bases not matched to a gene. Germline V gene data show CDR1 as LGHNT and CDR2 as FRNRAP. This CDR3 contains 14 residues. The method was immunoSEQ multiplex PCR; TCRdb's version includes in-frame clones alone and lacks a portion of them. In the table there are around 72,000 clones, around 80% of which are singletons. V is TRBV12-5 and J is TRBJ1-3; 8 nucleotides align to TRBD1. The sample taken for sequencing was peripheral blood. The origin of this receptor is a human donor in a cohort sampled during active COVID-19. CDR3: CASGPSGGGHTIYF. In DNA form, the CDR3 reads TGTGCTAGTGGTCCCTCAGGGGGCGGTCACACCATATATTTT.